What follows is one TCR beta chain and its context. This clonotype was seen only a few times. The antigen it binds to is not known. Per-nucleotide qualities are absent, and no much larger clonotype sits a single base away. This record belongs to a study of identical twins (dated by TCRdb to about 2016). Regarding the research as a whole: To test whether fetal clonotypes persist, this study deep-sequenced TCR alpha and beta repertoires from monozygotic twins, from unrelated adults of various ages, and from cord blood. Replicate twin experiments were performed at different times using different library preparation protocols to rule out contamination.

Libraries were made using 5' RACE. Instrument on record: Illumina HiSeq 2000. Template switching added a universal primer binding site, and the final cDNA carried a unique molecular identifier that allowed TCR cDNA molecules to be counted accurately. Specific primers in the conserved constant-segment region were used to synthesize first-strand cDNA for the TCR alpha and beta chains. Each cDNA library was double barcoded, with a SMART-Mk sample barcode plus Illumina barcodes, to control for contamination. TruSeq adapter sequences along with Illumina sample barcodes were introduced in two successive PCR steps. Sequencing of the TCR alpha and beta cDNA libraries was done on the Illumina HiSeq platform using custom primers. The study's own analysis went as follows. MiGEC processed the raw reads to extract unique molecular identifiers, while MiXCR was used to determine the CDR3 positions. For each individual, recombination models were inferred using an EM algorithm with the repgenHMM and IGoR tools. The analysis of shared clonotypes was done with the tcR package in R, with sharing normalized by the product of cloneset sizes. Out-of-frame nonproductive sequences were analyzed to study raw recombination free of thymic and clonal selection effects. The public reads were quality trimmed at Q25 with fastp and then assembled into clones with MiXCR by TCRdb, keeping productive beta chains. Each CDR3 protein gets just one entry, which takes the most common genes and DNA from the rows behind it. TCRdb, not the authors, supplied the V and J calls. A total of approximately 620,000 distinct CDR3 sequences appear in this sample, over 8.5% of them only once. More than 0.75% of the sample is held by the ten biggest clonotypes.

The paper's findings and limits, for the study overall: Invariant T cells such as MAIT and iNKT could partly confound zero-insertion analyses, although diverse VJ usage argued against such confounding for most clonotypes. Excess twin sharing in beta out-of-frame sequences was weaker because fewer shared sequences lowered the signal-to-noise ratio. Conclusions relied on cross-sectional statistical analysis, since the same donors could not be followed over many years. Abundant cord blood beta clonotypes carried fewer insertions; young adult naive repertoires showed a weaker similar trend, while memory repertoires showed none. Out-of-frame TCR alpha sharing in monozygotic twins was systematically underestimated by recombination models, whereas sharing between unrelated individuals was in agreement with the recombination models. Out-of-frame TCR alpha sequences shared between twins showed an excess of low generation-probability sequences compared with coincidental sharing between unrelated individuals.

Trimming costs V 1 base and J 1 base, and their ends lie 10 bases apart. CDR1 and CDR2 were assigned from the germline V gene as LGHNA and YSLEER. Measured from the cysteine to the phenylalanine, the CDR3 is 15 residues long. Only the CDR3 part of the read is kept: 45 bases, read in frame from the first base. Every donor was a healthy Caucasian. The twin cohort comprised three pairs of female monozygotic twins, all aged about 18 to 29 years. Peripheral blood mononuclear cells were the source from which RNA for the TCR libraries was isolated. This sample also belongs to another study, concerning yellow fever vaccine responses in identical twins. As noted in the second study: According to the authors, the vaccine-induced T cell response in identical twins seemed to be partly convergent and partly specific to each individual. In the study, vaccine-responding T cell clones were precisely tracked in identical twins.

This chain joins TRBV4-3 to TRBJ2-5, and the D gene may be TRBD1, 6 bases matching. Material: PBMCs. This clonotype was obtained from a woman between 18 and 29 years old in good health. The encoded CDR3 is CASSQVLRGQETQYF. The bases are TGCGCCAGCAGCCAAGTGCTCAGGGGCCAAGAGACCCAGTACTTC.